The next 30 T cell receptor beta chains were all read from a single sample in a study of early T cells in non-severe SARS-CoV-2 infection. TCRdb used MiXCR to reprocess the 5' RACE reads, holding one entry per CDR3 protein. The sample lists tens of thousands of distinct CDR3 sequences, less than 15% occurring once. The sequenced sample consisted of whole blood. These receptors were taken from an adult who was a healthcare worker with PCR-confirmed SARS-CoV-2 infection or an uninfected control (not recorded which).

This clonotype was picked up many times. The J gene is TRBJ2-6, the V gene TRBV14; D possibly matches TRBD1 or TRBD2 (6 bases each). This CDR3 has 22 amino acids. With 0 bases removed from V and 9 bases from J, the gap between germline ends came to 33 bases. CDR1 is SGHDN, CDR2 FVKESK, per germline. CDR3 DNA sequence: TGTGCCAGCAGCCAAGAGGGGCATGACAGGTCTGGGTGGGAAGCCGGGAGCAACGTCCTGACTTTC. Its protein is CASSQEGHDRSGWEAGSNVLTF.

This clonotype was counted ten times or more. The CDR3 sequence: CASTGRTSGANVLTF. CDR3 in DNA: TGTGCCAGCACAGGGCGGACCTCTGGGGCCAACGTCCTGACTTTC. The genes are TRBV6-1 and TRBJ2-6; D is perhaps TRBD1 (5 bases). Germline V gene lookup returns CDR1 MNHNS and CDR2 SASEGT. This CDR3 is 15 amino acids long. The ends were cut back, 7 bases at V and 0 bases at J, with 10 bases in the middle.

This clonotype has only a few counts. The V and J genes are TRBV7-2 and TRBJ2-1; tentatively, D is TRBD1 (6 bases). This CDR3 is 12 amino acids long. Germline assignment: CDR1 SGHTA and CDR2 FQGNSA. V was clipped by 4 bases and J by 9 bases, with 10 bases between them. This chain's CDR3 is CASSYRVSEQFF. The CDR3 bases are TGTGCCAGCAGCTACAGGGTAAGTGAGCAGTTCTTC.

This clonotype was found many times. This chain uses TRBV5-1 with TRBJ1-2; tentatively, D is TRBD1 (6 bases). V was trimmed by 5 bases and J by 1 base, leaving 21 bases between them. CDR1 and CDR2 (germline): SGHRS, YFSETQ. This CDR3 comprises 17 residues. This CDR3 is CASSMRSGTPVNYGYTF. CDR3 nucleotide sequence: TGCGCCAGCAGTATGAGGTCCGGGACACCAGTTAACTATGGCTACACCTTC.

In its sample, this clonotype was seen many times. The chain recombines TRBV20-1 with TRBJ1-5, with 10 nucleotides matching TRBD1. Germline CDR1 and CDR2: DFQATT and SNEGSKA (reference sequence). The junction had 5 bases not matched to a gene; V was cut back by 3 bases and J by 0 bases. CDR3 length equals 16 residues. This CDR3 reads CSASGTGVYSNQPQHF. Written as DNA, the CDR3 is TGCAGTGCTAGTGGGACAGGGGTATATAGCAATCAGCCCCAGCATTTT.

The chain joins TRBV18 to TRBJ2-7, with D perhaps matching TRBD1 (5 bases). Per the germline V gene, CDR1 is KGHSH and CDR2 is LQKENI. The V and J ends lost 3 bases and 3 bases respectively, with 18 bases between them. CDR3 length: 16 residues. The CDR3 DNA follows: TGTGCCAGCTCACCGAGTCGACAGCTTATGGGCTACGAGCAGTACTTC. It specifies CASSPSRQLMGYEQYF. Combining the CDR3 with reference TRBV18 and TRBJ2-7 gives the whole variable domain NAGVMQNPRHLVRRRGQEARLRCSPMKGHSHVYWYRQLPEEGLKFMVYLQKENIIDESGMPKERFSAEFPKEGPSILRIQQVVRGDSAAYFCASSPSRQLMGYEQYFGPGTRLTVT.

This clonotype was detected many times. This chain links TRBV11-2 with TRBJ1-1; 8 bases map to TRBD1. The CDR3 is 15 amino acids. The V gene end was trimmed by 1 base and the J gene end by 4 bases; junction bases not matched to a gene: 5. Germline V gene lookup returns CDR1 SGHAT and CDR2 FQNNGV. The CDR3 sequence is CASSLVGTGGTEAFF. The DNA of the CDR3 is TGTGCCAGCAGCTTAGTCGGCACAGGGGGCACTGAAGCTTTCTTT.

This clonotype was detected ten times or more. This chain connects TRBV30 to TRBJ2-7; 9 bases map to TRBD1. The CDR3 spans 17 residues. Per germline, CDR1 GTSNPN and CDR2 SVGIG (reference sequence). Trimming took 0 bases from V and 1 from J; bases not matched to a gene: 10. The CDR3 spells CAWSVIWTGDDSYEQYF. The CDR3 bases are TGTGCCTGGAGTGTAATTTGGACAGGGGACGATTCCTACGAGCAGTACTTC.

The genes are TRBV24-1 and TRBJ2-5, with TRBD2 as a possible D gene (5 bases). CDR1 and CDR2 (germline): KGHDR, SFDVKD. V lost 0 bases and J 3 bases, leaving 10 bases between the germline ends. The CDR3 contains 15 residues. The CDR3 loop is CATSDLVGDKETQYF. DNA of the CDR3: TGTGCCACCAGTGATTTGGTCGGGGATAAAGAGACCCAGTACTTC.

This clonotype has only a few counts. The genes are TRBV20-1 and TRBJ2-3; D uncertain. The CDR3 length is 12 residues. V was trimmed by 7 bases and J by 0 bases, leaving 8 bases between them. From germline, CDR1 is DFQATT and CDR2 SNEGSKA (reference sequence). The CDR3 bases are TGCAGTGGGGTCCCTAGCACAGATACGCAGTATTTT. This encodes CSGVPSTDTQYF.

There are a few counts of this clonotype. This chain connects TRBV12-3 or TRBV12-4 to TRBJ2-7, with D unresolved. V lost 6 bases and J 6 bases, leaving 15 bases between the germline ends. The CDR3 runs 13 residues. The CDR3 loop is CASSRLESGEQYF. The CDR3 nucleotides read TGTGCCAGCAGCCGCCTTGAGTCTGGCGAGCAGTACTTC.

This clonotype appeared many times. The V call is TRBV7-2, the J call TRBJ2-3; D may be TRBD2 (5 bases). Trimming stripped 5 bases from V and 2 bases from J, with 14 bases between. This CDR3 region has 15 residues. Per germline, CDR1 SGHTA and CDR2 FQGNSA. The CDR3 DNA is TGTGCCAGCAGCGCGGGCAGCTTTGTCACAGATACGCAGTATTTT. The encoded protein is CASSAGSFVTDTQYF.

This clonotype was found a few times. The J gene is TRBJ1-2, the V gene TRBV3-1; no clear D gene. CDR1 and CDR2 from the germline V gene are LGHDT and YNNKEL (reference sequence). V gave up 0 bases and J gave up 5 bases, with 10 bases separating them. This CDR3 is 14 amino acids long. The CDR3 loop is CASSQDYNGYGYTF. The CDR3 nucleotides are TGTGCCAGCAGCCAAGATTACAACGGGTATGGCTACACCTTC.

This clonotype was detected only a few times. This sequence joins TRBV7-2 and TRBJ2-3; no clear D gene. The V gene's germline CDR1 is SGHTA and CDR2 FQGNSA. CDR3 length equals 14 residues. V dropped 7 bases and J dropped 2 bases, with 13 bases sitting between them. CDR3 nucleotides: TGTGCCAGCACCCTCCTTGCTGCCACAGATACGCAGTATTTT. Translating it yields CASTLLAATDTQYF.

The chain uses TRBV6-5 and TRBJ2-2, with a tentative D call TRBD2 (5 bases). The CDR3 loop spans 13 amino acids. Trimming removed 4 bases at V and 4 bases at J, with 7 bases between. The V gene's germline CDR1 is MNHEY and CDR2 SVGAGI. The DNA for the CDR3 is TGTGCCAGCAGTTCAGCGGCCACCGGGGAGCTGTTTTTT. Amino acids: CASSSAATGELFF.

The J gene is TRBJ2-3, the V gene TRBV20-1, with TRBD2 identical over 7 bases. The V segment lost 3 bases and the J segment 3 bases; nucleotides outside the gene matches: 15. The CDR3 is made up of 17 amino acids. CDR1 is DFQATT, CDR2 SNEGSKA, per germline (reference sequence). The CDR3 coding sequence is TGCAGTGCTAGCCGGACTCTACCGGGACTATTTACAGATACGCAGTATTTT. Translating it yields CSASRTLPGLFTDTQYF.

This clonotype was seen a few times. The gene calls are TRBV7-2 and TRBJ2-7; the match to TRBD1 covers 8 bases. The germline V gene encodes CDR1 SGHTA and CDR2 FQGNSA. V lost 1 base to trimming and J lost 4 bases; unmatched junction nucleotides: 6. The length of the CDR3 is 15 residues. The CDR3 DNA sequence: TGTGCCAGCAGCTTAGATGGGACAGGTTCTTACGAGCAGTACTTC. Its protein product is CASSLDGTGSYEQYF.

This clonotype was seen repeatedly, ten times or more. The chain couples TRBV21-1 to TRBJ1-5. TRBV21-1 is deemed a pseudogene. The CDR3 sequence is 14 residues long. The CDR3 DNA is TGTGCCAGCAGCACAGACGGCCAGAGACAGCCCCAGCATTTT. It codes for CASSTDGQRQPQHF.

In its sample, this clonotype was seen a few times. The V call is TRBV5-1, the J call TRBJ1-1, with 9 bases lining up with TRBD1. The CDR3 has 14 residues. V lost 0 bases, J lost 5 bases, and 2 bases stayed unmatched. Per the germline V gene, CDR1 is SGHRS and CDR2 is YFSETQ. CDR3 sequence: CASSLDRGRTEAFF. The CDR3 bases are TGCGCCAGCAGCTTGGACAGGGGGCGTACTGAAGCTTTCTTT.

This clonotype was seen only a few times. This sequence joins TRBV19 and TRBJ2-3; D might be TRBD2 (5 bases). CDR3 size: 15 residues. V was pared by 5 bases and J by 5 bases, with 17 bases between. Per the germline V gene, CDR1 is LNHDA and CDR2 is SQIVND (reference sequence). The CDR3 DNA reads as TGTGCCAGTAGTGGCCCCGAGGGAGTGAGAGATACGCAGTATTTT. Translation: CASSGPEGVRDTQYF.

The gene calls are TRBV10-3 and TRBJ1-6, with a possible D match to TRBD1 (6 bases). This CDR3 is built from 12 residues. V was clipped by 8 bases and J by 7 bases, with 9 bases between them. The germline gives CDR1 ENHRY, CDR2 SYGVKD. DNA for the CDR3: TGTGCCATCCAGGGGCAAAATTCACCCCTCCACTTT. As protein: CAIQGQNSPLHF.

The rearrangement links TRBV4-3 to TRBJ1-1; D not certain. V was trimmed by 4 bases and J by 2 bases, leaving 11 bases between them. Per the germline V gene, CDR1 is LGHNA and CDR2 is YSLEER. The CDR3 is 14 residues long. Written as DNA, the CDR3 is TGCGCCAGCAGCCTAAGCCCAGGTAACACTGAAGCTTTCTTT. The encoded protein is CASSLSPGNTEAFF.

This clonotype has a count of ten or more. The chain uses TRBV7-6 and TRBJ2-2, with 9 positions matching TRBD1. The ends lost 5 bases at V and 5 bases at J; junction bases unmatched: 9. The CDR3 has 16 residues. Germline V gene lookup returns CDR1 SGHVS and CDR2 FNYEAQ. CDR3 protein: CASSTPGQGITGELFF. CDR3 in DNA: TGTGCCAGCAGCACACCGGGACAGGGAATAACCGGGGAGCTGTTTTTT.

This clonotype was counted a few times. The gene calls are TRBV18 and TRBJ2-1, with a tentative D call TRBD1 (6 bases). This CDR3 is 14 amino acids long. Germline CDR1 KGHSH, CDR2 LQKENI. V dropped 4 bases and J dropped 7 bases, with 14 bases sitting between them. Here the CDR3 DNA reads TGTGCCAGCTCACTCAGGGGAGTGGGGAATGAGCAGTTCTTC. Protein product: CASSLRGVGNEQFF.

This clonotype occurred many times. The rearrangement joins TRBV28 to TRBJ2-1, with D hard to call. The length of the CDR3 is 15 residues. Germline V gene data show CDR1 as MDHEN and CDR2 as SYDVKM. Trimming pared 2 bases from V and 1 base from J, leaving 9 bases between. The CDR3 reads CASSLAGSSYNEQFF. DNA of the CDR3: TGTGCCAGCAGTTTAGCCGGTTCTTCCTACAATGAGCAGTTCTTC.

V is TRBV3-1 and J is TRBJ1-1; no definite D call. Germline V lookup: CDR1 LGHDT, CDR2 YNNKEL (reference sequence). V lost 2 bases to trimming and J lost 4 bases, with 14 bases between them. The CDR3 has 15 amino acids. In DNA form, the CDR3 reads TGTGCCAGCAGCCAACGTGAGGAAGCGGGCACTGAAGCTTTCTTT. Its translation: CASSQREEAGTEAFF.

This clonotype has at least ten counts. This rearrangement joins TRBV20-1 to TRBJ2-3, with TRBD2 matching 9 bases. Looked up from germline, CDR1 is DFQATT and CDR2 is SNEGSKA (reference sequence). The CDR3 has 12 amino acids. In DNA form, the CDR3 reads TGCAGCGGGACTAGCTATGCAGATACGCAGTATTTT. Its translation is CSGTSYADTQYF.

This chain joins TRBV12-2 and TRBJ1-5; the table gives TRBD1 as D, unverified against the DNA. TRBV12-2 is given as a pseudogene. CDR3 length: 17 amino acids. The CDR3 loop is CASRLGTAPLINQPQHF. The CDR3 nucleotides are TGTGCAAGTCGCTTAGGGACGGCGCCCCTGATTAATCAGCCCCAGCATTTT.

This clonotype was observed at least ten times. J is TRBJ1-6 and V is TRBV27; D remains ambiguous. V lost 3 bases and J 9 bases, leaving 12 bases between the germline ends. CDR1 is MNHEY, CDR2 SMNVEV, per germline (reference sequence). This CDR3 is 14 amino acids long. CDR3 nucleotides: TGTGCCAGCAGTTTCCAATCCTCTACTTCACCCCTCCACTTT. This encodes CASSFQSSTSPLHF.

The chain carries TRBV5-4 and TRBJ2-1, with TRBD2 matching 10 bases. The CDR3 contains 15 residues. Trimming cost V 4 bases and J 8 bases; bases outside gene matches: 9. Germline V gene sequence: CDR1 SGHNT, CDR2 YYREEE (reference sequence). This CDR3 reads CASSRFGTSVDEQFF. CDR3 nucleotides: TGTGCCAGCAGCAGATTCGGGACTAGCGTCGATGAGCAGTTCTTC. The full variable domain, in which reference TRBV5-4 and TRBJ2-1 provide the parts outside the CDR3, is ETGVTQSPTHLIKTRGQQVTLRCSSQSGHNTVSWYQQALGQGPQFIFQYYREEENGRGNFPPRFSGLQFPNYSSELNVNALELDDSALYLCASSRFGTSVDEQFFGPGTRLTVL.